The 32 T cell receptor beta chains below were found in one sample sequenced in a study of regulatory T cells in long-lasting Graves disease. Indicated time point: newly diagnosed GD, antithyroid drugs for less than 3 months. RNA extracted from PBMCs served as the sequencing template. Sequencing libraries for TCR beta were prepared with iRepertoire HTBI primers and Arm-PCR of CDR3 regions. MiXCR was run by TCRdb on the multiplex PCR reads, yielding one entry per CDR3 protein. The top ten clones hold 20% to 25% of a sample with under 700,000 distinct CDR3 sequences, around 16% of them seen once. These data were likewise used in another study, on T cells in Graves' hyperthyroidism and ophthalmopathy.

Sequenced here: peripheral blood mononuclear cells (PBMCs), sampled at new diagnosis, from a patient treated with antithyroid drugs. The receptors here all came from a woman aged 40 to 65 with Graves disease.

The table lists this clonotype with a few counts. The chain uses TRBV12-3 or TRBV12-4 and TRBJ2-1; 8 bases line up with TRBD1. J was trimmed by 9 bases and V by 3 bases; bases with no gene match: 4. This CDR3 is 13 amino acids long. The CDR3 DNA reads TGTGCCAGCAGTTTTCAGGGGGCGCCTGAGCAGTTCTTC. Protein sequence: CASSFQGAPEQFF.

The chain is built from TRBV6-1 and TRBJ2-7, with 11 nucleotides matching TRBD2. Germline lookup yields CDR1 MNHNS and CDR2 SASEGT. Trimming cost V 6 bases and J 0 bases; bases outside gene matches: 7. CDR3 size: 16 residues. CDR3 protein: CASRLGTSGLSYEQYF. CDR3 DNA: TGTGCCAGCAGACTCGGGACTAGCGGACTCTCCTACGAGCAGTACTTC.

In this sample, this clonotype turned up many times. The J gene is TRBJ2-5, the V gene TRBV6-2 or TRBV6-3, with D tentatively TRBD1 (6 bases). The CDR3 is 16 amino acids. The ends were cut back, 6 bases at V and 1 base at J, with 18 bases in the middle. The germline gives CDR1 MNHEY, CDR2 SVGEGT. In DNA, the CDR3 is TGTGCCAGCAGGACCCCCAGGGGTTTGGGCCAAGAGACCCAGTACTTC. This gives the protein CASRTPRGLGQETQYF.

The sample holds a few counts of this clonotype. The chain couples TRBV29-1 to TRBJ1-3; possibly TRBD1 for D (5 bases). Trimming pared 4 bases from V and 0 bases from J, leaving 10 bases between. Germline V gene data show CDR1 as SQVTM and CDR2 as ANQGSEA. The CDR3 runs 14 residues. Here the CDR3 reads CSVVGAPSGNTIYF. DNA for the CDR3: TGCAGCGTTGTAGGGGCTCCCTCTGGAAACACCATATATTTT.

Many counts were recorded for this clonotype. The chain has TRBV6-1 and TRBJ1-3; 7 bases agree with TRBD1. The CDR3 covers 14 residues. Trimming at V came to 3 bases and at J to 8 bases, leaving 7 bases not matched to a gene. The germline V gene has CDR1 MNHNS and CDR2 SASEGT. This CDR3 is CASSETGTLYTIYF. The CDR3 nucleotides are TGTGCCAGCAGTGAGACAGGGACCCTATACACCATATATTTT.

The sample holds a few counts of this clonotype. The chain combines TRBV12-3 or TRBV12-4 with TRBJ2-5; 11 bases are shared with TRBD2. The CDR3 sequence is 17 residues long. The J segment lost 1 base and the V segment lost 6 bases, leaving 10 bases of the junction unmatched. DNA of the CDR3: TGTGCCAGCAGCAGAGCCACTAGCGGGGGATTCCAAGAGACCCAGTACTTC. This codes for CASSRATSGGFQETQYF.

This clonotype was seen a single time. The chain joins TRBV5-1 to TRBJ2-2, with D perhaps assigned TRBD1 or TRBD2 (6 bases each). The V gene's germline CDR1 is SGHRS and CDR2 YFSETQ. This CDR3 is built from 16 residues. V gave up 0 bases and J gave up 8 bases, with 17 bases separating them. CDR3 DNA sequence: TGCGCCAGCAGCTTGGAAGGGGGGCCCGGTGTAGGGGAGCTGTTTTTT. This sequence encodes CASSLEGGPGVGELFF. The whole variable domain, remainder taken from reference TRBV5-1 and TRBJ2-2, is KAGVTQTPRYLIKTRGQQVTLSCSPISGHRSVSWYQQTPGQGLQFLFEYFSETQRNKGNFPGRFSGRQFSNSRSEMNVSTLELGDSALYLCASSLEGGPGVGELFFGEGSRLTVL.

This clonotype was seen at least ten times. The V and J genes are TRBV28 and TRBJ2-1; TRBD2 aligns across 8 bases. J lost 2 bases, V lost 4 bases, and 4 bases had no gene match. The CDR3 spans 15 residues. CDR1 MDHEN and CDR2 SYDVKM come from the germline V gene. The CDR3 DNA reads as TGTGCCAGCAGTTCCTCGCGGGGGGCCTACAATGAGCAGTTCTTC. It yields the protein CASSSSRGAYNEQFF.

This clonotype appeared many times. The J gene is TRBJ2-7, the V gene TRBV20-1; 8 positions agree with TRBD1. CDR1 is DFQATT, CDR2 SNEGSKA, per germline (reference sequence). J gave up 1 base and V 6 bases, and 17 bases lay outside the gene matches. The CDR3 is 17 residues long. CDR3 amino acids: CSARPRTGKFISYEQYF. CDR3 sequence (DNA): TGCAGTGCCCGACCTCGGACAGGGAAATTTATTTCCTACGAGCAGTACTTC.

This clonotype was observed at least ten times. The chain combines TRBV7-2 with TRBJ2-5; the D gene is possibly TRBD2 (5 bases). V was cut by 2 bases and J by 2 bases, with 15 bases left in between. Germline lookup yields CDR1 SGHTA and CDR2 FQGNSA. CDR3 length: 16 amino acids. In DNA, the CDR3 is TGTGCCAGCAGCTTATGGAGGTCGGGGAATCAAGAGACCCAGTACTTC. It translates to CASSLWRSGNQETQYF.

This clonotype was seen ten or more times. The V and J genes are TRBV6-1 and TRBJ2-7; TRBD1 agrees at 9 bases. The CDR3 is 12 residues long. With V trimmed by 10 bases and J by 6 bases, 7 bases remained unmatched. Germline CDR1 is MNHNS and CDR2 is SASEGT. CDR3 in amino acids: CAIRDRVGEQYF. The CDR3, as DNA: TGTGCCATCCGGGACAGGGTCGGCGAGCAGTACTTC.

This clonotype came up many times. CDR3 sequence (DNA): TGTGCCAGTAAGACCCACTCTCCGGACACTGAAGCTTTCTTT. Residues: CASKTHSPDTEAFF. The V and J genes are TRBV19 and TRBJ1-1; D is ambiguous. Trimming removed 7 bases from V and 3 bases from J, with 15 bases in between. The CDR3 covers 14 residues. Germline values: CDR1 LNHDA, CDR2 SQIVND (reference sequence).

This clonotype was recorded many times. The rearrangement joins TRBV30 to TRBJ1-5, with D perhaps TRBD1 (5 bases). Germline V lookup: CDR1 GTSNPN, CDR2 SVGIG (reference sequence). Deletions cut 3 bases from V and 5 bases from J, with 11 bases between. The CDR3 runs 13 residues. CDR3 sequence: CAWSLGGDQPQHF. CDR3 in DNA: TGTGCCTGGAGCCTGGGGGGAGATCAGCCCCAGCATTTT.

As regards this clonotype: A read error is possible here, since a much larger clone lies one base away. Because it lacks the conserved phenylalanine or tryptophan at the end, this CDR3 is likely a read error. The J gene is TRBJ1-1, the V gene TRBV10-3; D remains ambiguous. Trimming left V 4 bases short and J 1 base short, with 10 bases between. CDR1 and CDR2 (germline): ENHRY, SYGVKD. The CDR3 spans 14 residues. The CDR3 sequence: CAISVTGSNTEAFL. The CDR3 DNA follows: TGTGCCATCAGTGTCACGGGCTCGAACACTGAAGCTTTCCTT.

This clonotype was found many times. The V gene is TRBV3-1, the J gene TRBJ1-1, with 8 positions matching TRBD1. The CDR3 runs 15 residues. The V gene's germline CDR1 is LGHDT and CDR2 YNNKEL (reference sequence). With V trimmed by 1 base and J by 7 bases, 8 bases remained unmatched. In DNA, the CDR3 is TGTGCCAGCAGCCAAGGGACAGGGATTAGTAGTGAAGCTTTCTTT. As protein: CASSQGTGISSEAFF.

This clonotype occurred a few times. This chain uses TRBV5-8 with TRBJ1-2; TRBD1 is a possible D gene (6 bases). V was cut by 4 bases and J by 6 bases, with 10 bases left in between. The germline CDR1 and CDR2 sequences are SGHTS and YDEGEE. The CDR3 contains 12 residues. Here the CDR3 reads CASSKDRNGYTF. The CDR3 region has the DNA TGTGCCAGCAGCAAGGACAGAAATGGCTACACCTTC.

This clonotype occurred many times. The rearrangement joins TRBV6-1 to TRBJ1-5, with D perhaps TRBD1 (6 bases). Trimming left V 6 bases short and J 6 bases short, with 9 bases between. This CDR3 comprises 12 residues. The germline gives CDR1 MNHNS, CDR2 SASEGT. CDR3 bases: TGTGCCAGCAGACAGGGACCTCAGCCCCAGCATTTT. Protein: CASRQGPQPQHF.

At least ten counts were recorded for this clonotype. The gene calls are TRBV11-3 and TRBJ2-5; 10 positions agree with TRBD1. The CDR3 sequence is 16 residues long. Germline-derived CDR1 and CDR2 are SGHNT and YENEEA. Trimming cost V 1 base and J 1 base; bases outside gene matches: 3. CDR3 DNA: TGTGCCAGCAGCTTAGGGGACAGGGGCATCCAAGAGACCCAGTACTTC. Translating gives CASSLGDRGIQETQYF.

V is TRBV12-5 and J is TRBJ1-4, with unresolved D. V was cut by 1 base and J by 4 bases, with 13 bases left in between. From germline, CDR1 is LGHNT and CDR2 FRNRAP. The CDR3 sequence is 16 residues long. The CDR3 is CASGLGATASNEKLFF. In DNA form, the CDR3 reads TGTGCTAGTGGTTTGGGGGCGACGGCGAGTAATGAAAAACTGTTTTTT.

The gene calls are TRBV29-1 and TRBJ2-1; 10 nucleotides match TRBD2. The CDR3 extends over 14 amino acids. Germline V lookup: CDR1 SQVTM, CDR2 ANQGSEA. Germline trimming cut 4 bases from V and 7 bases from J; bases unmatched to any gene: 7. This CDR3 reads CSVASGGAWNEQFF. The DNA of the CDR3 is TGCAGCGTTGCAAGCGGGGGGGCGTGGAATGAGCAGTTCTTC.

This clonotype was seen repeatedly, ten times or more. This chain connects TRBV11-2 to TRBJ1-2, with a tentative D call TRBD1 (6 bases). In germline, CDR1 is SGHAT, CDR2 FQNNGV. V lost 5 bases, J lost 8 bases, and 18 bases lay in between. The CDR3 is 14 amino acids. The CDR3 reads CASSRGARVSGYTF. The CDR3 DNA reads TGTGCCAGCAGCCGGGGGGCGCGAGTTAGCGGCTACACCTTC.

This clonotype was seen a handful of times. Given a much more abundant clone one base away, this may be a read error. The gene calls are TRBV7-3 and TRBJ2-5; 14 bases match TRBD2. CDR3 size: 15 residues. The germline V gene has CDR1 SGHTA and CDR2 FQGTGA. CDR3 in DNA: TGTGCCAGCAGCTTAAGGGGACTAGCGGGGGAGACCCAGTGCTTC. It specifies CASSLRGLAGETQCF. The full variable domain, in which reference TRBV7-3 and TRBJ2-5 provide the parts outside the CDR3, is GAGVSQTPSNKVTEKGKYVELRCDPISGHTALYWYRQSLGQGPEFLIYFQGTGAADDSGLPNDRFFAVRPEGSVSTLKIQRTERGDSAVYLCASSLRGLAGETQCFGPGTRLLVL.

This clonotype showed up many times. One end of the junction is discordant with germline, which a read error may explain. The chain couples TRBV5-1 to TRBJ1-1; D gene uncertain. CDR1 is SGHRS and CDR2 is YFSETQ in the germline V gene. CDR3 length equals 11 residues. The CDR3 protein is CASSSSLGAFF. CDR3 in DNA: TGTGCCAGCAGCTCATCATTGGGAGCTTTCTTT.

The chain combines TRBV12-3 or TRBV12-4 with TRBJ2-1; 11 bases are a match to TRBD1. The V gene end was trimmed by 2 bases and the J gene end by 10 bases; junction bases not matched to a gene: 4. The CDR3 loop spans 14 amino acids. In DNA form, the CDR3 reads TGTGCCAGCAGTTTATGGGACAGGGGGTTGGAGCAGTTCTTC. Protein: CASSLWDRGLEQFF.

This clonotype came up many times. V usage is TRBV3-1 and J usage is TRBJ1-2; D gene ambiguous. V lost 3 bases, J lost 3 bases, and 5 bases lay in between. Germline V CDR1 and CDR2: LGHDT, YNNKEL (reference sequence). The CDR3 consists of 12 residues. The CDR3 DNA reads TGTGCCAGCAGCCAGGCGGACTATGGCTACACCTTC. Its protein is CASSQADYGYTF.

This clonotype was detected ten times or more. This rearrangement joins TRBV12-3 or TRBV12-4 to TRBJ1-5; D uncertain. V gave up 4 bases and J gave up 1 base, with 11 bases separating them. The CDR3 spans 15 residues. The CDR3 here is CASSSSAESNQPQHF. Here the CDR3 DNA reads TGTGCCAGCAGTTCGTCGGCCGAGAGCAATCAGCCCCAGCATTTT.

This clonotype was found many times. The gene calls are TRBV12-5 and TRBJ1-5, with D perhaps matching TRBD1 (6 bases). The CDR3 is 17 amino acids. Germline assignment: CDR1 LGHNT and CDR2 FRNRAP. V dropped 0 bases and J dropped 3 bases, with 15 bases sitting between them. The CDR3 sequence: CASGLVVEGHHNQPQHF. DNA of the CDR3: TGTGCTAGTGGTTTGGTAGTTGAGGGACACCACAATCAGCCCCAGCATTTT. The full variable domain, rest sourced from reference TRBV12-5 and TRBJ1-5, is DARVTQTPRHKVTEMGQEVTMRCQPILGHNTVFWYRQTMMQGLELLAYFRNRAPLDDSGMPKDRFSAEMPDATLATLKIQPSEPRDSAVYFCASGLVVEGHHNQPQHFGDGTRLSIL.

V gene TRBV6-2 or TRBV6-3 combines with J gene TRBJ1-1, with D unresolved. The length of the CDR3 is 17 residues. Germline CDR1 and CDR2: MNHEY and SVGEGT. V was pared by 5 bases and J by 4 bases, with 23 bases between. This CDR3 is CASSEASLGPPGTEAFF. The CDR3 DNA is TGTGCCAGCAGTGAAGCCTCTCTAGGGCCCCCGGGCACTGAAGCTTTCTTT.

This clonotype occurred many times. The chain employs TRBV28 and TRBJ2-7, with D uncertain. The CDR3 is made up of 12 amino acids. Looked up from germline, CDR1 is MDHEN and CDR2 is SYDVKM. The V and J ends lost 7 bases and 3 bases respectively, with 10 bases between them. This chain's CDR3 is CASNIRSYEQYF. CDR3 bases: TGTGCCAGCAACATCAGGAGCTACGAGCAGTACTTC.

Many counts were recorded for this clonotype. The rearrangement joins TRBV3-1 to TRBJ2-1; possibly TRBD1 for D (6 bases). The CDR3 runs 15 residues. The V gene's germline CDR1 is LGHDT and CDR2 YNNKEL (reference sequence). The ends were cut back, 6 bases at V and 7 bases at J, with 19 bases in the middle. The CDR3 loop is CASSRPGQGRNEQFF. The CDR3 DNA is TGTGCCAGCAGTCGACCGGGACAAGGGCGGAATGAGCAGTTCTTC.

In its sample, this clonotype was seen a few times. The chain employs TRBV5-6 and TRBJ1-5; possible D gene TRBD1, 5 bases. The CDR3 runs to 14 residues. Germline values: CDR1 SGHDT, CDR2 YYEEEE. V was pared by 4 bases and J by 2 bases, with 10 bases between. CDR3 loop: CASSLWGGNQPQHF. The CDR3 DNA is TGTGCCAGCAGCCTCTGGGGGGGCAATCAGCCCCAGCATTTT.

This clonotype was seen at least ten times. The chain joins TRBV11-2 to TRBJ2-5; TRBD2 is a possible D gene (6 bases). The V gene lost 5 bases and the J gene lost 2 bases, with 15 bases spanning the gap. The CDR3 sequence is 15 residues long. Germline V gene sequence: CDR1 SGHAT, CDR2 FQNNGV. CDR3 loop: CASSTRLVAQETQYF. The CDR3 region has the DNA TGTGCCAGCAGCACTCGACTAGTGGCACAAGAGACCCAGTACTTC. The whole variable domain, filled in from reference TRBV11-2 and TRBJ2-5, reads EAGVAQSPRYKIIEKRQSVAFWCNPISGHATLYWYQQILGQGPKLLIQFQNNGVVDDSQLPKDRFSAERLKGVDSTLKIQPAKLEDSAVYLCASSTRLVAQETQYFGPGTRLLVL.